The clone carrying this T cell receptor beta chain was recorded at least ten times. Antigen specificity is unknown. The library was built from about 400 ng RNA with molecular barcoded adaptors for alpha/delta and beta/gamma chains. TCRdb reprocessed the reads with MiXCR, giving one entry per CDR3 protein. The table has under 80,000 distinct CDR3 sequences, 15% to 25% seen once. Germline V gene lookup returns CDR1 LGHNA and CDR2 YNFKEQ. The CDR3 has 14 residues. The V segment lost 1 base and the J segment 7 bases; nucleotides outside the gene matches: 3. The sample belongs to a study of read filtering for tumor transcriptome and immune sequencing. The wider study: Transcriptome libraries were built from DNase-treated RNA. TCR-mapped reads were about 4 to 11 million with IR-seq versus about 85 to 1,300 with RNA-seq. Study results and caveats: This fraction held mixed bone marrow immune cells after CD138-negative sorting. Dropping single-read clonotypes raised IR-seq and RNA-seq shared-clonotype correlation.

Sequenced: a population of CD138-negative cells sorted from bone marrow. This sequence was found in a donor over 35 with multiple myeloma. V usage is TRBV4-2 and J usage is TRBJ2-2; 7 bases match TRBD2. In nucleotides, the CDR3 is TGTGCCAGCAGCCAAGTCGGGGGGTTCGGGGAGCTGTTTTTT. Translated: CASSQVGGFGELFF.